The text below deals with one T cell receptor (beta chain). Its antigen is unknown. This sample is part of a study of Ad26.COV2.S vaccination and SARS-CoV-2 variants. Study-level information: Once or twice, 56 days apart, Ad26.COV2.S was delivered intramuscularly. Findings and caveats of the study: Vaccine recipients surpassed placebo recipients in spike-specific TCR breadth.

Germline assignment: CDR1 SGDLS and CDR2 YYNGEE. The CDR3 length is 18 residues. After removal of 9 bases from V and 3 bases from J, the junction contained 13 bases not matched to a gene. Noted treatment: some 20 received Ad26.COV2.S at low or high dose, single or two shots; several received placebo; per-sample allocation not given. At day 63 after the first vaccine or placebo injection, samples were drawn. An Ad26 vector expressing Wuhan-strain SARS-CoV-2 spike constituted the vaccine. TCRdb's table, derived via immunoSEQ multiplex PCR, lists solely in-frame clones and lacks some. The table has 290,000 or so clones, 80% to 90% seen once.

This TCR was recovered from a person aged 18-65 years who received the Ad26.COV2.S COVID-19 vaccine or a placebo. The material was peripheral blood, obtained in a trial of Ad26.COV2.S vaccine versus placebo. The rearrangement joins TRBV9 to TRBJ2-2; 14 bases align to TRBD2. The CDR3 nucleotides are TGTGCCACCCAACAAGGGACTAGCGGGAGTATGTACACCGGGGAGCTGTTTTTT. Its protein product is CATQQGTSGSMYTGELFF.